The 7 T cell receptor beta chains presented below share a single source sample, sequenced in a study of T cells after yellow fever vaccination. TCRdb re-called the 5' RACE reads with MiXCR, one entry per CDR3 protein. The data contain about 510,000 distinct CDR3 sequences, 20% to 25% of them seen just once; the ten biggest clones take up roughly a sixth. Sequenced material: PBMCs, taken approximately 22 days after the first yellow fever vaccination. The receptors derive from a man between 18 and 35 years old who received the YFV17D yellow fever vaccine.

This clonotype was observed a few times. This chain uses TRBV7-3 with TRBJ1-5, with D possibly matching TRBD1 (5 bases). CDR1 is SGHTA and CDR2 is FQGTGA in the germline V gene. This CDR3 is built from 15 residues. V lost 5 bases and J lost 4, with 15 bases in between. The CDR3 here is CASSRDPRSNQPQHF. The CDR3 DNA is TGTGCCAGCAGCAGGGACCCACGAAGTAATCAGCCCCAGCATTTT.

The genes are TRBV4-2 and TRBJ2-4, with TRBD2 matching over 10 bases. From germline, CDR1 is LGHNA and CDR2 YNFKEQ. The CDR3 is 14 amino acids. V dropped 5 bases and J dropped 8; count of bases not matched to a gene: 6. The CDR3 here is CASSSSGGTDIQYF. DNA of the CDR3: TGTGCCAGCAGCAGTAGCGGGGGGACGGACATTCAGTACTTC.

There are a few counts of this clonotype. V usage is TRBV18 and J usage is TRBJ2-5; the D is unclear. V was trimmed by 0 bases and J by 5 bases, leaving 7 bases between them. CDR3 length: 13 residues. Germline CDR1 KGHSH, CDR2 LQKENI. The DNA for the CDR3 is TGTGCCAGCTCACCACCGGGATCCGAGACCCAGTACTTC. Translation gives CASSPPGSETQYF.

The rearrangement links TRBV11-2 to TRBJ2-7; no reliable D call. Trimming cost V 0 bases and J 1 base, with 22 bases left between them. This CDR3 contains 19 residues. Germline V gene data show CDR1 as SGHAT and CDR2 as FQNNGV. Here the CDR3 reads CASSLERERPTSWSYEQYV. In DNA form, the CDR3 reads TGTGCCAGCAGCTTAGAACGAGAGAGACCTACCAGTTGGTCCTACGAGCAGTACGTC.

The chain joins TRBV7-9 to TRBJ1-1; TRBD1 is a possible D gene (6 bases). Trimming removed 5 bases at V and 3 bases at J, with 13 bases between. CDR3 size: 14 residues. Per germline, CDR1 SEHNR and CDR2 FQNEAQ (reference sequence). CDR3 bases: TGTGCCAGCAGCCGGCCCAGGGGCGACACTGAAGCTTTCTTT. Encoded protein: CASSRPRGDTEAFF.

The chain carries TRBV4-1 and TRBJ1-4, with 7 bases lining up with TRBD1. J was trimmed by 8 bases and V by 0 bases; bases with no gene match: 12. Germline CDR1 MGHRA, CDR2 YSYEKL. The CDR3 is 17 amino acids. The CDR3 sequence is CASSQDLRQGPREKLFF. The CDR3, as DNA: TGCGCCAGCAGCCAAGATCTCCGACAGGGCCCTAGGGAAAAACTGTTTTTT.

This clonotype appeared a few times. The chain employs TRBV20-1 and TRBJ1-5; 7 nucleotides align to TRBD1. Per the germline V gene, CDR1 is DFQATT and CDR2 is SNEGSKA (reference sequence). With 1 base clipped from V and 3 bases from J, the junction kept 6 bases outside the gene matches. The CDR3 has 15 amino acids. CDR3 region: CSARVKTGNNQPQHF. CDR3 coding DNA: TGCAGTGCTAGAGTGAAGACAGGGAACAATCAGCCCCAGCATTTT.